Listed here are 18 T cell receptor beta chains from one sample, sequenced in a study of tumor-infiltrating lymphocytes in oesophageal squamous cell carcinoma (dated by TCRdb to 2016 to 2017). Libraries came from PCR. The listed sequencing device is Illumina HiSeq 2000. The raw public data were reprocessed by TCRdb itself: fastp quality trimming at Q25, MiXCR clonotype calling, in-frame beta chains only. Each record represents a unique CDR3 protein, reported with the most common genes and DNA among its rows. Here the sample has 9,500 or so distinct CDR3 sequences; approximately 59% occur a single time. The ten most abundant clones make up roughly 35% of the sample. Sequenced input: esophageal tumor tissue. The receptors stem from a male donor with esophageal squamous cell carcinoma.

By its share, this clonotype is large (0.1 to 1%). This rearrangement joins TRBV7-8 to TRBJ2-7; D uncertain. This CDR3 region has 14 residues. Germline V lookup: CDR1 SGHVS, CDR2 FQNEAQ. Trimming removed 1 base at V and 1 base at J, with 8 bases between. CDR3 nucleotide sequence: TGTGCCAGCAGCTTAGAGGGCAAGTCCTACGAGCAGTACTTC. Translated: CASSLEGKSYEQYF.

The V gene is TRBV7-3, the J gene TRBJ2-1, with TRBD2 matching 7 bases. The germline gives CDR1 SGHTA, CDR2 FQGTGA. The CDR3 is 15 residues long. V lost 4 bases, J lost 2 bases, and 5 bases stayed unmatched. The DNA of the CDR3 is TGTGCCAGCAGCTCCTCCGGGACTACCTACAATGAGCAGTTCTTC. This gives the protein CASSSSGTTYNEQFF.

The V gene is TRBV7-6, the J gene TRBJ2-3, with 12 bases fitting TRBD2. V shed 1 base, J shed 4 bases, and the junction held 6 bases outside the gene matches. The CDR3 is made up of 17 amino acids. Germline loops: CDR1 SGHVS, CDR2 FNYEAQ. The CDR3 is CASSLGLAGGRADTQYF. CDR3 coding DNA: TGTGCCAGCAGCTTAGGGCTAGCGGGAGGGCGTGCAGATACGCAGTATTTT.

This clonotype is termed medium-sized. The rearrangement links TRBV12-3 or TRBV12-4 to TRBJ2-2; the D gene could be TRBD1 or TRBD2 (5 bases each). Trimming removed 7 bases at V and 5 bases at J, with 23 bases between. The CDR3 length is 17 residues. CDR3 residues: CASTLDGGVGKTGELFF. The DNA for the CDR3 is TGTGCCAGCACTCTCGATGGGGGAGTGGGAAAAACCGGGGAGCTGTTTTTT.

The chain has TRBV7-9 and TRBJ1-1; D is perhaps TRBD2 (6 bases). TRBJ2-2 explains the end of the DNA better; the J call may be wrong. The germline CDR1 and CDR2 sequences are SEHNR and FQNEAQ (reference sequence). There are 15 residues in the CDR3. The CDR3 coding sequence is TGTGCCAGCAGCTTAGCGGCGGGGACGGGCGGGGAGCTGTTTTTT. Translation gives CASSLAAGTGGELFF.

V and J are TRBV24-1 and TRBJ2-5; 9 bases map to TRBD1. The J segment lost 6 bases and the V segment lost 3 bases, leaving 13 bases of the junction unmatched. CDR3 length: 17 amino acids. From germline, CDR1 is KGHDR and CDR2 SFDVKD. CDR3 bases: TGTGCCACCAGTGATCCGAACCCCGGGACAGGGCATAAGACCCAGTACTTC. As protein: CATSDPNPGTGHKTQYF.

This chain uses TRBV6-1 with TRBJ2-6, with D possibly matching TRBD2 (6 bases). The V gene lost 5 bases and the J gene lost 2 bases, with 13 bases spanning the gap. Germline values: CDR1 MNHNS, CDR2 SASEGT. CDR3 length equals 16 residues. The CDR3 reads CASSYARGAGANVLTF. The CDR3, as DNA: TGTGCCAGCAGTTACGCGCGGGGCGCTGGGGCCAACGTCCTGACTTTC.

The rearrangement uses TRBV7-6 and TRBJ2-1; the D gene could be TRBD1 or TRBD2 (7 bases each). The CDR3 has 12 residues. The germline CDR1 and CDR2 sequences are SGHVS and FNYEAQ. V lost 5 bases and J lost 8, with 10 bases in between. CDR3 bases: TGTGCCAGCAGCCAGGGGGGGGATGAGCAGTTCTTC. This gives the protein CASSQGGDEQFF.

This chain links TRBV7-2 with TRBJ2-5; TRBD2 is a possible D gene (5 bases). TRBJ2-7 matches the DNA end more closely, so the J call is doubtful. Germline assignment: CDR1 SGHTA and CDR2 FQGNSA. This CDR3 is built from 13 residues. The CDR3: CASSFETGDEQYF. The CDR3 coding sequence is TGTGCCAGCAGCTTCGAGACCGGGGACGAGCAGTACTTC.

Concerning this clonotype: As the CDR3 is not closed by the conserved phenylalanine or tryptophan, this likely results from a read error. No DNA is shown, since the ends of the CDR3 on it are uncertain; the CDR3 is the one TCRdb lists. The chain carries TRBV11-2 and TRBJ2-6; TRBD1, the table's D call, was not compared with the DNA. Germline loops: CDR1 SGHAT, CDR2 FQNNGV. The CDR3 is 17 amino acids in total, end residues counted. The CDR3 loop is CASSSRTVSYNEQFFGA.

J is TRBJ2-3 and V is TRBV7-6; 10 bases line up with TRBD2. The V segment lost 5 bases and the J segment 3 bases; nucleotides outside the gene matches: 14. CDR3 length: 18 amino acids. The germline V gene has CDR1 SGHVS and CDR2 FNYEAQ. In DNA, the CDR3 is TGTGCCAGCAGCCCGCGACTCACCGGGACTAGCGCGACAGATACGCAGTATTTT. Translating it yields CASSPRLTGTSATDTQYF.

The chain links TRBV7-2 to TRBJ2-1, with D perhaps given as TRBD1 or TRBD2 (5 bases each). The CDR3 runs to 15 residues. Trimming removed 5 bases at V and 1 base at J, with 12 bases between. Germline CDR1 SGHTA, CDR2 FQGNSA. This CDR3 is CASSRDRRSYNEQFF. The CDR3 DNA follows: TGTGCCAGCAGCCGGGACCGTCGTTCCTACAATGAGCAGTTCTTC. The entire variable domain, with the rest obtained from reference TRBV7-2 and TRBJ2-1, is as follows: GAGVSQSPSNKVTEKGKDVELRCDPISGHTALYWYRQSLGQGLEFLIYFQGNSAPDKSGLPSDRFSAERTGGSVSTLTIQRTQQEDSAVYLCASSRDRRSYNEQFFGPGTRLTVL.

V and J are TRBV29-1 and TRBJ2-7; 10 bases match TRBD1. Germline CDR1 reads SQVTM; CDR2 reads ANQGSEA. The ends lost 3 bases at V and 4 bases at J; junction bases unmatched: 3. CDR3 length: 13 residues. The CDR3 nucleotides are TGCAGCGTTGATGGGACAGGGGTATACGAGCAGTACTTC. Amino acids: CSVDGTGVYEQYF.

The gene calls are TRBV7-6 and TRBJ2-5; D is undetermined. V lost 2 bases and J 2 bases, leaving 9 bases between the germline ends. CDR3 length equals 14 residues. The germline V gene encodes CDR1 SGHVS and CDR2 FNYEAQ. The CDR3 sequence: CASSLSLGQETQYF. The CDR3 nucleotides read TGTGCCAGCAGCTTAAGTTTGGGGCAAGAGACCCAGTACTTC.

This chain connects TRBV7-3 to TRBJ2-1; D is undetermined. Trimming removed 8 bases at V and 5 bases at J, with 7 bases between. Germline loops: CDR1 SGHTA, CDR2 FQGTGA. The CDR3 extends over 11 amino acids. The CDR3 protein is CASGRNNEQFF. DNA of the CDR3: TGTGCCAGCGGACGGAACAATGAGCAGTTCTTC. Complete variable domain (other parts from reference TRBV7-3 and TRBJ2-1): GAGVSQTPSNKVTEKGKYVELRCDPISGHTALYWYRQSLGQGPEFLIYFQGTGAADDSGLPNDRFFAVRPEGSVSTLKIQRTERGDSAVYLCASGRNNEQFFGPGTRLTVL.

The rearrangement joins TRBV7-8 to TRBJ2-6; 8 positions match TRBD2. The end of the DNA is better explained by TRBJ2-1, so the J call may be wrong. CDR3 size: 15 residues. The germline CDR1 and CDR2 sequences are SGHVS and FQNEAQ. CDR3: CASSLAHQRGFEQFF. The CDR3 bases are TGTGCCAGCAGCTTAGCGCATCAGCGGGGGTTTGAGCAGTTCTTC.

This chain joins TRBV10-2 and TRBJ2-1; D is unresolved. CDR3 size: 12 residues. The germline V gene encodes CDR1 WSHSY and CDR2 SAAADI. V dropped 4 bases and J dropped 4 bases, with 5 bases sitting between them. CDR3 in amino acids: CASSGGYNEQFF. The CDR3 nucleotides are TGCGCCAGCAGTGGGGGTTACAATGAGCAGTTCTTC.

This rearrangement joins TRBV7-3 to TRBJ2-1, with 11 nucleotides matching TRBD2. The germline gives CDR1 SGHTA, CDR2 FQGTGA. V lost 5 bases to trimming and J lost 4 bases; unmatched junction nucleotides: 7. The CDR3 is 16 amino acids. DNA of the CDR3: TGTGCCAGCAGCCCAGAGGCTAGCGGGGGGTACAATGAGCAGTTCTTC. This sequence encodes CASSPEASGGYNEQFF.